The T cell receptor beta chain described here comes from a study of T cell responses to AZD1222 COVID-19 vaccine. Study-wide results and caveats: Only a handful of AZD1222 recipients, more than five in all, had baseline seropositivity. Unmutated regions of variants are reportedly targeted by nearly half of spike-specific TCRs. Donors in the cohort were predominantly white British and more often female, and clonal diversity was possibly underestimated.

For this clone: Its target is not known.

CDR1 is KGHSH, CDR2 LQKENI, per germline. This CDR3 region has 14 residues. Trimming took 4 bases from V and 4 from J; bases not matched to a gene: 6. The study pooled second doses at about 4 or about 12 weeks. The repertoire was sequenced with immunoSEQ multiplex PCR; TCRdb's copy has only in-frame clones and lacks some. Here the sample spans 75,000 to 85,000 clones, around 88% being singletons. The clonotype comes from an adult who received the AZD1222 COVID-19 vaccine. The chain couples TRBV18 to TRBJ1-1; 7 positions agree with TRBD1. The sequences come from peripheral blood, collected 28 days after the second AZD1222 dose. The CDR3 spells CASSLYRDSTEAFF. The CDR3 nucleotides read TGTGCCAGCTCACTATACCGGGACAGCACTGAAGCTTTCTTT.